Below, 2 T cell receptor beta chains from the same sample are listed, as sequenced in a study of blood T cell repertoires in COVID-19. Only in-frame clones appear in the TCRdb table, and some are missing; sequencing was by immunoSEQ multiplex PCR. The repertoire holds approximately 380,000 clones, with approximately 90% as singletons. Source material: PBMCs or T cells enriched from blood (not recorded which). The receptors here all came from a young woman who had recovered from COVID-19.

DNA of the CDR3: TGTGCCAGCAGCTTAGCCTCGGGTCGCACCGGGGAGCTGTTTTTT. Translating it yields CASSLASGRTGELFF. V and J are TRBV7-8 and TRBJ2-2; no definite D call. The CDR3 contains 15 residues. In germline, CDR1 is SGHVS, CDR2 FQNEAQ. V lost 0 bases and J 4 bases, leaving 9 bases between the germline ends.

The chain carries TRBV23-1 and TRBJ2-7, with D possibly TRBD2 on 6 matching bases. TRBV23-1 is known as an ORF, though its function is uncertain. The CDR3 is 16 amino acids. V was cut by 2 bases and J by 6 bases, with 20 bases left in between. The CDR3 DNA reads TGCGCCAGCAGTCAAAAGAGGAAACCAAGGGAGGCCGAGCAGTACTTC. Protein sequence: CASSQKRKPREAEQYF.